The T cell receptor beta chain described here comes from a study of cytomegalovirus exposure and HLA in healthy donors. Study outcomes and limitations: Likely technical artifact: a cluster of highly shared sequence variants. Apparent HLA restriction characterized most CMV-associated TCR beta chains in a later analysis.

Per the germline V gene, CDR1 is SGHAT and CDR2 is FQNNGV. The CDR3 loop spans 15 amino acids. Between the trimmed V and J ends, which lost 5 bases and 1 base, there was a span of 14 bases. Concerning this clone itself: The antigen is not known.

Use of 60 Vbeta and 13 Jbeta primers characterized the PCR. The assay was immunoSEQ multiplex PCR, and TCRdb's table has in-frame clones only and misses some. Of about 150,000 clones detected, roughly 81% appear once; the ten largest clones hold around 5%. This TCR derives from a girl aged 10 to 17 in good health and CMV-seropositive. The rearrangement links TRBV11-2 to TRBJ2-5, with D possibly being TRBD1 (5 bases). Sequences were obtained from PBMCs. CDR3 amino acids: CASSPWGQAQETQYF. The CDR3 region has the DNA TGTGCCAGCAGCCCCTGGGGCCAGGCCCAAGAGACCCAGTACTTC. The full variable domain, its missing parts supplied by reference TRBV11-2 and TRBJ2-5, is EAGVAQSPRYKIIEKRQSVAFWCNPISGHATLYWYQQILGQGPKLLIQFQNNGVVDDSQLPKDRFSAERLKGVDSTLKIQPAKLEDSAVYLCASSPWGQAQETQYFGPGTRLLVL.